This record concerns one TCR beta chain sequence. This specimen comes from a study of shared clonotypes between healthy human individuals. Study context: The cohort comprised a couple of women and a few men. Their ages spanned 18 to 49 years.

Only in-frame clones appear in the TCRdb table, and some are missing; sequencing was by immunoSEQ multiplex PCR. The table records about 2.4 million clones, about 92% of them present only once. The investigators split CD4+ cells into a CD45RA+ naive subset and a CD45RA-negative memory subset. The germline CDR1 and CDR2 sequences are SNHLY and FYNNEI. V lost 1 base and J 4 bases, leaving 7 bases between the germline ends. This CDR3 has 13 amino acids. Sequencing was done on a sample of naive CD4+ T cells sorted from blood. Specified subset: CD45RA+ positively selected. This TCR derives from a young man in good health. The J gene is TRBJ1-2, the V gene TRBV2; D is undetermined. This CDR3 is CASSEEQTYGYTF. The CDR3, as DNA: TGTGCCAGCAGTGAAGAACAGACCTATGGCTACACCTTC. The entire variable domain, with the rest obtained from reference TRBV2 and TRBJ1-2, is as follows: EPEVTQTPSHQVTQMGQEVILRCVPISNHLYFYWYRQILGQKVEFLVSFYNNEISEKSEIFDDQFSVERPDGSNFTLKIRSTKLEDSAMYFCASSEEQTYGYTFGSGTRLTVV.